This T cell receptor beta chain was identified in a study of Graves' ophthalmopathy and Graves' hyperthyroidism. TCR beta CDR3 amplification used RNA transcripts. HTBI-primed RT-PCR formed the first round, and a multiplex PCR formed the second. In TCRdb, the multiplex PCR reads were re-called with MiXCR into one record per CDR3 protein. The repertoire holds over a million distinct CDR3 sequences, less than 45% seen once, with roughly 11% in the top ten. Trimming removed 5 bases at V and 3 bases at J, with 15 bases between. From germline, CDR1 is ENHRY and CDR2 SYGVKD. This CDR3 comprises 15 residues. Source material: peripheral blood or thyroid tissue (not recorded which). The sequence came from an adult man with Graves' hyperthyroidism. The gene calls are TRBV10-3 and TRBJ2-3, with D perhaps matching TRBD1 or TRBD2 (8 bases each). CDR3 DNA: TGTGCCATCAGTAACGGGGGGGACAGGACAGATACGCAGTATTTT. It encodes CAISNGGDRTDTQYF.